This T cell receptor (beta chain) was recorded in a study of glioma-infiltrating T cells after dendritic cell vaccination. Across the study: Monocyte-derived dendritic cells, cultured about 7 days with IL-4 and GM-CSF, were pulsed with autologous tumor lysate. Study observations and caveats: Only a small number of patients had complete blood and tumor samples.

TCRB CDR3 was amplified from 2 ug genomic DNA or less. The assay was immunoSEQ multiplex PCR, and TCRdb's table has in-frame clones only and misses some. The sample yields around 100,000 clones, roughly four fifths seen once. Germline V lookup: CDR1 SGHNT, CDR2 YYREEE (reference sequence). V was pared by 4 bases and J by 5 bases, with 15 bases of the junction left unmatched. This CDR3 has 17 residues. The time point is: after dendritic cell vaccination, including at tumor progression/relapse. Selection required adequate fresh-frozen tumor tissue plus more than two years' survival data. With regard to this clone: No antigen is known for it.

This clonotype originated in a human donor with glioblastoma. This chain links TRBV5-4 with TRBJ2-7; 10 positions match TRBD1. The sample was blood, taken after dendritic cell vaccination. CDR3 in amino acids: CASSIAPSGTGEDEQYF. The DNA for the CDR3 is TGTGCCAGCAGCATAGCACCTTCCGGGACAGGGGAGGACGAGCAGTACTTC. Supplemented by reference TRBV5-4 and TRBJ2-7, the full variable domain reads ETGVTQSPTHLIKTRGQQVTLRCSSQSGHNTVSWYQQALGQGPQFIFQYYREEENGRGNFPPRFSGLQFPNYSSELNVNALELDDSALYLCASSIAPSGTGEDEQYFGPGTRLTVT.